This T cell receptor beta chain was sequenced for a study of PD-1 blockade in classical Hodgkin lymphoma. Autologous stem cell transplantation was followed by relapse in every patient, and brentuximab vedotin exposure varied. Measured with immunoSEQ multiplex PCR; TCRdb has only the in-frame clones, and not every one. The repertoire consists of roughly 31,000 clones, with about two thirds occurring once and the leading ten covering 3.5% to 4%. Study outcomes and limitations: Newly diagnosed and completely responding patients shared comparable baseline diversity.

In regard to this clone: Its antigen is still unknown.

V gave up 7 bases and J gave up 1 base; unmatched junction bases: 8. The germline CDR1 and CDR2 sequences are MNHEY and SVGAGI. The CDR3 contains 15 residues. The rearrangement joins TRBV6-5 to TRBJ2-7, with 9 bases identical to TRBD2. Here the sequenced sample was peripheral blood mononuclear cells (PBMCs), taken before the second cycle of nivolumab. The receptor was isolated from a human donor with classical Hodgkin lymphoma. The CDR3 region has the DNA TGTGCCAGCAAAGAAAGCGGGGGGACTTCCTACGAGCAGTACTTC. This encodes CASKESGGTSYEQYF.